One sample yielded the 10 T cell receptor beta chains listed below, sequenced in a study of regulatory T cells in long-lasting Graves disease. Through Arm-PCR of CDR3 regions and iRepertoire HTBI primers, TCR beta libraries were built. TCRdb processed the multiplex PCR reads anew with MiXCR; each CDR3 protein has one entry. The repertoire has roughly 300,000 distinct CDR3 sequences, 20% of them found once; the top ten carry 25% to 35%. Regarding time point: persistent/refractory GD, antithyroid drugs over 5 years with positive TRAb. There was RNA extracted from PBMCs, and the TCR library was made from it. The source was peripheral blood mononuclear cells (PBMCs), collected when the disease was refractory, from a patient treated with antithyroid drugs. These receptors all stem from a female donor with Graves disease.

This chain joins TRBV11-2 and TRBJ2-1; the D is unclear. Germline V gives CDR1 SGHAT, CDR2 FQNNGV. Deletions cut 0 bases from V and 10 bases from J, with 16 bases between. The CDR3 loop spans 15 amino acids. Here the CDR3 DNA reads TGTGCCAGCAGCTTAGATATCAGAGTACAATTCGAGCAGTTCTTC. The encoded protein is CASSLDIRVQFEQFF.

The rearrangement uses TRBV7-3 and TRBJ2-3; TRBD2 agrees at 14 bases. The CDR3 runs to 16 residues. Trimming took 5 bases from V and 6 from J; bases not matched to a gene: 7. Germline V gives CDR1 SGHTA, CDR2 FQGTGA. The CDR3 sequence is CASSRGLAGGWDTQYF. The CDR3 bases are TGTGCCAGCAGCCGAGGACTAGCGGGAGGTTGGGATACGCAGTATTTT.

This chain joins TRBV7-9 and TRBJ2-6; D not certain. This CDR3 contains 18 residues. V was trimmed by 4 bases and J by 0 bases, leaving 16 bases between them. Germline V lookup: CDR1 SEHNR, CDR2 FQNEAQ (reference sequence). The CDR3 loop reads CASSSLVRVRSGANVLTF. CDR3 nucleotide sequence: TGTGCCAGCAGCTCCCTAGTCCGGGTGCGCTCTGGGGCCAACGTCCTGACTTTC.

Ten or more counts support this clonotype. The chain combines TRBV2 with TRBJ2-7, with 9 bases aligning to TRBD1. The junction had 12 bases not matched to a gene; V was cut back by 6 bases and J by 0 bases. This CDR3 is built from 17 residues. Germline-derived CDR1 and CDR2 are SNHLY and FYNNEI. DNA of the CDR3: TGTGCCAGCAGAGCCGGGACAGGGTACTCGAGCTCCTACGAGCAGTACTTC. Its translation: CASRAGTGYSSSYEQYF.

The table lists this clonotype with many counts. The gene calls are TRBV27 and TRBJ1-1; TRBD1 might be the D (5 bases). The CDR3 spans 15 residues. In germline, CDR1 is MNHEY, CDR2 SMNVEV (reference sequence). Deletions cut 5 bases from V and 1 base from J, with 14 bases between. The CDR3 DNA reads as TGTGCCAGCAGTCCCAGACAGTCACAGAACACTGAAGCTTTCTTT. Its protein product is CASSPRQSQNTEAFF.

The chain links TRBV11-2 to TRBJ2-7, with D perhaps TRBD1 (5 bases). There are 13 residues in the CDR3. V lost 5 bases and J 7 bases, leaving 15 bases between the germline ends. Germline loops: CDR1 SGHAT, CDR2 FQNNGV. The CDR3 region is CASSSPRVWEQYF. The CDR3 nucleotides are TGTGCCAGCAGCAGCCCCAGGGTGTGGGAGCAGTACTTC.

This clonotype showed up many times. V is TRBV11-2 and J is TRBJ1-1; tentative D call: TRBD1 (6 bases). Germline CDR1 SGHAT, CDR2 FQNNGV. The CDR3 contains 14 residues. V lost 0 bases and J 9 bases, leaving 14 bases between the germline ends. CDR3: CASSLDLQGRKAFF. The CDR3 coding sequence is TGTGCCAGCAGCTTAGATCTACAGGGAAGGAAAGCTTTCTTT. The variable domain in full, completed from reference TRBV11-2 and TRBJ1-1, reads EAGVAQSPRYKIIEKRQSVAFWCNPISGHATLYWYQQILGQGPKLLIQFQNNGVVDDSQLPKDRFSAERLKGVDSTLKIQPAKLEDSAVYLCASSLDLQGRKAFFGQGTRLTVV.

This chain's CDR3 is CASSTGQGEQFF. The CDR3 DNA follows: TGTGCCAGCAGTACGGGACAGGGTGAGCAGTTCTTC. This chain links TRBV6-2 or TRBV6-3 with TRBJ2-1; 9 bases map to TRBD1. The germline V gene has CDR1 MNHEY and CDR2 SVGEGT. The CDR3 contains 12 residues. With V trimmed by 5 bases and J by 9 bases, 2 bases remained unmatched.

The chain links TRBV20-1 to TRBJ1-1; 7 nucleotides agree with TRBD1. The CDR3 length is 18 residues. With V trimmed by 3 bases and J by 0 bases, 16 bases remained unmatched. Germline V gene data show CDR1 as DFQATT and CDR2 as SNEGSKA (reference sequence). The CDR3 sequence: CSARGWAGGITMNTEAFF. CDR3 nucleotide sequence: TGCAGTGCTAGGGGGTGGGCAGGGGGTATCACAATGAACACTGAAGCTTTCTTT.

The V call is TRBV18, the J call TRBJ2-1; D remains unclear. CDR1 and CDR2 from the germline V gene are KGHSH and LQKENI. Trimming stripped 3 bases from V and 6 bases from J, with 12 bases between. The CDR3 contains 14 residues. The CDR3 protein is CASSPSPLGNEQFF. In nucleotides, the CDR3 is TGTGCCAGCTCACCTTCCCCGCTGGGCAATGAGCAGTTCTTC. The whole variable domain, remainder taken from reference TRBV18 and TRBJ2-1, is NAGVMQNPRHLVRRRGQEARLRCSPMKGHSHVYWYRQLPEEGLKFMVYLQKENIIDESGMPKERFSAEFPKEGPSILRIQQVVRGDSAAYFCASSPSPLGNEQFFGPGTRLTVL.